The present entry profiles one TCR beta chain with its context. Its antigen target is currently unknown. Nothing much larger sits one base from this clone, and base qualities are not available. The data originate from a study of identical twins (dated by TCRdb to the mid-2010s). Regarding the research as a whole: To test whether fetal clonotypes persist, this study deep-sequenced TCR alpha and beta repertoires from monozygotic twins, from unrelated adults of various ages, and from cord blood. Replicate twin experiments were performed at different times using different library preparation protocols to rule out contamination. Study-wide conclusions, independent of this receptor: Fewer insertions were carried by abundant cord blood beta clonotypes, a similar but weaker trend appeared in young adult naive repertoires, and no such trend appeared in memory repertoires. In beta out-of-frame sequences, excess twin sharing was weaker, because having fewer shared sequences lowered the signal-to-noise ratio. Compared with coincidental sharing between unrelated individuals, an excess of low generation-probability sequences was observed among out-of-frame TCR alpha sequences shared between twins. Invariant T cells such as MAIT and iNKT could partly confound zero-insertion analyses, though diverse VJ usage argued against this for most clonotypes. Because the same donors could not be followed over many years, conclusions were based on cross-sectional statistical analysis. Out-of-frame TCR alpha sharing in monozygotic twins was systematically underestimated by recombination models, whereas sharing between unrelated individuals was in agreement with the recombination models.

Every donor was a healthy Caucasian. The twin cohort comprised three pairs of female monozygotic twins, all aged about 18 to 29 years. RNA for TCR libraries was isolated from peripheral blood mononuclear cells. The library was made by 5' RACE. Sequencing was carried out with an Illumina HiSeq 2000. Template switching introduced a universal primer binding site; the final cDNA contained a unique molecular identifier, enabling accurate counting of TCR cDNA molecules. Specific primers in the conserved constant-segment region were used to synthesize first-strand cDNA for TCR alpha and beta chains. To control for contamination, every cDNA library was double barcoded, receiving both a SMART-Mk sample barcode and Illumina barcodes. TruSeq adapter sequences, together with Illumina sample barcodes, were added in two successive PCR steps. TCR alpha and beta cDNA libraries were sequenced on the Illumina HiSeq platform with custom primers. From the authors' description of their analysis: MiGEC processed the raw reads to extract unique molecular identifiers, while MiXCR was used to determine the CDR3 positions. For each individual, recombination models were inferred using an EM algorithm with the repgenHMM and IGoR tools. The tcR package in R was used for shared clonotype analysis, with sharing normalized by the product of cloneset sizes. To study raw recombination without the effects of thymic and clonal selection, out-of-frame nonproductive sequences were analyzed. TCRdb trimmed public reads at Q25 via fastp, called clones via MiXCR and kept in-frame beta chains. Each CDR3 protein gets just one entry, which takes the most common genes and DNA from the rows behind it. What appears here as the V and J calls and clone size reflects TCRdb's work, not the paper's. This sample holds hundreds of thousands of distinct CDR3 sequences; 18% were observed only once. Under 15% of the sample goes to the ten largest clones.

These data were also reused for a study on T cells expressing NK-cell markers. The second study reports: In sorted CD3+CD56+NKG2C+, CD3+CD56+NKG2C- and CD3+CD56-NKG2C+ T-cell subsets from eight or nine donors, TCR beta-chain repertoires were profiled. Seven of the eight sequenced donors were HCMV-seropositive and one was HCMV-seronegative. In several experiments an anti-gammadeltaTCR antibody was added to restrict sorting to alphabetaTCR-expressing T cells. In a handful of donors, the dominant CD3+CD56+NKG2C+ clonotypes were found to rank among the top 10 CD8+ clonotypes and to make up roughly 1.0-7.5% of CD8+ T cells. Those dominant clonotypes were again the most abundant among CD3+CD56-NKG2C+ cells in several donors, at about 28.3-60.1%. Whether the expanded NKG2C-expressing T cell clones were specific for HCMV antigens remained unclear. The study sequenced eight donors, all healthy volunteers chosen at random: three men and five women. To determine HCMV serostatus, a commercial ELISA kit was used to detect HCMV-specific IgG in serum. For six donors, unsorted PBMC were also used to sequence bulk peripheral blood T-cell repertoires. MIGEC handled demultiplexing of the reads and grouping by UMI, while MiTCR was used to assemble and quantify clonotypes. Only TCR cDNA sequences supported by at least two reads were kept to exclude erroneous sequences. The tcR package was used for downstream repertoire analysis, and clonotypes were matched across fractions by CDR3 nucleotide sequence plus V segment. VDJmatch was used to annotate antigen specificity against VDJdb, with one amino acid substitution in CDR3 allowed.

The material sequenced was PBMCs. The TCR was taken from a young woman in good health.

For the CDR3, the sequence is CASSLPGQGGYGYTF. In nucleotides, the sequence is TGTGCCAGCAGCTTACCGGGACAGGGAGGGTATGGCTACACCTTC. The chain couples TRBV7-9 to TRBJ1-2; TRBD1 lines up with 9 middle nucleotides. V trim: 2 bases; J trim: 5 bases; unmatched bases: 6. Its CDR3 holds 15 amino acids, cysteine through phenylalanine. This entry keeps only the CDR3 DNA: 45 bases, framed from base 1. Taken from the germline V gene (reference sequence), the CDR1 and CDR2 loops are SEHNR and FQNEAQ. Beyond the CDR3, the reference TRBV7-9 and TRBJ1-2 genes provide the residues; the full variable domain reads: DTGVSQNPRHKITKRGQNVTFRCDPISEHNRLYWYRQTLGQGPEFLTYFQNEAQLEKSRLLSDRFSAERPKGSFSTLEIQRTEQGDSAMYLCASSLPGQGGYGYTFGSGTRLTVV.